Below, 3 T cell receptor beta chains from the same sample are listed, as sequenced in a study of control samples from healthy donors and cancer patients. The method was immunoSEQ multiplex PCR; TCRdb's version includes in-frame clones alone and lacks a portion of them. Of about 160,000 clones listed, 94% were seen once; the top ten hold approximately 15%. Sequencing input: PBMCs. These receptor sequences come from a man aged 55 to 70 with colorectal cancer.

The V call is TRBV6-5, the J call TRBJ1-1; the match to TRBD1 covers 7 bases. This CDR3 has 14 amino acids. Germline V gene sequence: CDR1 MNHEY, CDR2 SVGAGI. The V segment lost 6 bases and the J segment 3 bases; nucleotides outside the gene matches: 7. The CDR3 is CASSRLTGDTEAFF. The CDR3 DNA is TGTGCCAGCAGCCGCTTAACAGGGGACACTGAAGCTTTCTTT.

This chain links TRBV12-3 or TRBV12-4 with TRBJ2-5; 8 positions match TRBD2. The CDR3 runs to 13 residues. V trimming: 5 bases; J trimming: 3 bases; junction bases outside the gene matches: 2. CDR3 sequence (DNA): TGTGCCAGCAGTCTTAGCGGGGAAGAGACCCAGTACTTC. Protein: CASSLSGEETQYF.

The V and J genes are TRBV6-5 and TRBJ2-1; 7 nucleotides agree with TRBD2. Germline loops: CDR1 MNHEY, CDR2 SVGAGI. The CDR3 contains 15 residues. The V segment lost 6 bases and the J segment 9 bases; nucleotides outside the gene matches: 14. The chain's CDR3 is CASSPEAGRDGEQFF. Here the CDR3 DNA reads TGTGCCAGCAGCCCCGAAGCAGGGAGGGACGGTGAGCAGTTCTTC.